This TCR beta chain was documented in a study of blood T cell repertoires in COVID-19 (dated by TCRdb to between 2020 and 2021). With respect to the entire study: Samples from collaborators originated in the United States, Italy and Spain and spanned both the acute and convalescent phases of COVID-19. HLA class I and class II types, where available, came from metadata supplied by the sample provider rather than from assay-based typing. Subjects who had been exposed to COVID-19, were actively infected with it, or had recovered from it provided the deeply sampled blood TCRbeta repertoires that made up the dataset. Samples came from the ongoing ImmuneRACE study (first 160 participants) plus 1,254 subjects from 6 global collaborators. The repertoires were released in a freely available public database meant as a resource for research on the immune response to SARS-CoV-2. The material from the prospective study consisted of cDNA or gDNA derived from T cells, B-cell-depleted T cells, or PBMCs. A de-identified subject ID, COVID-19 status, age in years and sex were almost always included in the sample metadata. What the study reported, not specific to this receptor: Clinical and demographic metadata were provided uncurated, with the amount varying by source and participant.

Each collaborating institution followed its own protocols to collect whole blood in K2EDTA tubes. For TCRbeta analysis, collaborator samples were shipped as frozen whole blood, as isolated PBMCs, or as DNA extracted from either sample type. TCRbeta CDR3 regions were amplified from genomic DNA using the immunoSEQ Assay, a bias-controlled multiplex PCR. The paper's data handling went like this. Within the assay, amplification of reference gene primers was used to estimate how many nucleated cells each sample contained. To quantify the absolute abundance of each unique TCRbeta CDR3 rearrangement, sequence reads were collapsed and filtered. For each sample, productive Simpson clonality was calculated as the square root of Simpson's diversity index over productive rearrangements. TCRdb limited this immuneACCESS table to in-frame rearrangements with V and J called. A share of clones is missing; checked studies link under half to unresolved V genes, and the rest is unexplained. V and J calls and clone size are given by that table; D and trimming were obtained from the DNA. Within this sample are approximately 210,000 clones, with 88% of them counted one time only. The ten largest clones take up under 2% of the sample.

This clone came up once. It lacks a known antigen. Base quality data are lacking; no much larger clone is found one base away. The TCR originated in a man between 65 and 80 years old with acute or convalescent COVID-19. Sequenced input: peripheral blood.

The CDR3 reads as follows: CASSEGAFSNQPQHF. Read as DNA, the sequence is TGTGCCAGCAGTGAAGGGGCCTTTAGCAATCAGCCCCAGCATTTT. The chain was built from TRBV6-1 and TRBJ1-5; the D gene cannot be named for sure. According to the germline V gene, CDR1 reads MNHNS and CDR2 reads SASEGT. At the junction V is shortened by 1 base and J by 0 bases, with 7 bases in between. The CDR3 runs 15 amino acids, cysteine and phenylalanine included. Of the read, only the CDR3 DNA is kept; its 45 bases are in frame from base 1.